This TCR beta chain was recovered during a study of vaccination and CD4 T cells after COVID-19. Overall study context: Post-vaccine sampling followed dose two by a median about 72 days (range 14 to 241). Cellular stimulation was performed using overlapping spike peptides derived from SARS-CoV-2, HCoV-NL63, HCoV-OC43 and HCoV-229E.

Stated treatment: approximately nine-day PBMC culture with coronavirus spike peptide pools or control peptides (ViraFEST assay). The CDR3 length is 13 residues. Per the germline V gene, CDR1 is DFQATT and CDR2 is SNEGSKA (reference sequence). On this clonotype itself: Antigen unknown.

Cultured CD4+ T cell DNA underwent sequencing with the Oncomine TCR Beta short-read assay. TCRdb analysed the PCR reads with MiXCR anew, one entry per CDR3 protein. The sample yields some 11,000 distinct CDR3 sequences, less than 80% seen once. The sample consisted of CD4+ T cells from blood, cultured in vitro. The chain has TRBV20-1 and TRBJ2-5, with TRBD1 matching 9 bases. The receptor was isolated from a human donor who had recovered from COVID-19. CDR3 DNA sequence: TGCAGCGCCCCGGGACAGGGAAGGGAGACCCAGTACTTC. Its protein is CSAPGQGRETQYF.